The rows below give T cell receptor beta chains drawn from one sample of a study of CD8+ T cells in alopecia areata. Only in-frame clones appear in the TCRdb table, and some are missing; sequencing was by immunoSEQ multiplex PCR. The data show some 100,000 clones, 60% seen once. Sequenced here: CD8+ T cells sorted from blood, sampled at approximately week 56, from a patient treated with tofacitinib. These receptors all come from a human donor with alopecia areata. CDR3s include the opening cysteine and the closing phenylalanine or tryptophan. Only part of the rows carry a size: once, few, many, or a class if the clone is expanded.

-,TRBV4-1,CASSPDVVGGYTF
-,TRBV5-1,CASTHNMNTEAFF
-,TRBV5-1,CASSLGNTQYF
-,TRBV18,CASSPSRVSTQQRERKVAGNTIYF
few,TRBV7-9,CASSSKNRPHYGYTF
-,TRBV29-1,CSGHRDRGQNTEAFF
few,TRBV18,CASSPVLGRQETQYF
once,TRBV19,CASIQGYGNQPQHF
-,TRBV5-1,CASSFEPLNTEAFF
-,TRBV11-2,CASSLDSTYYGFTF
-,TRBV2,CASSFAGTTGELFF
-,TRBV7-3,CASSLSGPGELFF
-,TRBV5-1,CASSTEVDTQYF
-,TRBV19,CASSIGGWNIQYF
-,TRBV4-1,CASSQGGGREQYF
-,TRBV10-3,CAISLRQGATDTQYF
-,TRBV5-6,CASSLGLTGELFF
few,TRBV4-1,CASSQVGFGQPQHF
once,TRBV29-1,CSDLTGSSYNEQFF
-,TRBV30,CAWSVPTDLSNYGYTF
-,TRBV6-5,CASSIGEIYGYTF
-,TRBV6-5,CASQSGSNTGELFF
-,TRBV5-1,CATGQAPNQPQHF
-,TRBV7-6,CATRGGFETQYF
-,TRBV15,CATRLGSNQPQHF